The present T cell receptor beta chain was sequenced within a study of cytomegalovirus exposure and HLA in healthy donors. For the study at large: Within an early data release were tens of millions of unique TCRs drawn from HLA-typed donors. Study-wide results and limits: By a later analysis, the bulk of CMV-associated TCR beta chains appeared HLA-restricted. Excluded: some indistinguishable V segments such as TRBV6-2 and TRBV6-3. V- and J-gene trimming in TCR beta was tied to a missense DCLRE1C variant by an analysis performed later.

The PCR contained 60 Vbeta and 13 Jbeta primers. TCRdb's table, derived via immunoSEQ multiplex PCR, lists solely in-frame clones and lacks some. Here the sample spans fewer than 350,000 clones, 85% to 90% being singletons. About this clone: Its matching antigen is unknown.

V was pared by 3 bases and J by 5 bases, with 19 bases of the junction left unmatched. In germline, CDR1 is LNHDA, CDR2 SQIVND (reference sequence). The CDR3 contains 18 residues. This sequence joins TRBV19 and TRBJ2-7; 7 bases agree with TRBD1. The specimen was PBMCs. This receptor was obtained from a woman between 18 and 30 years old in good health and CMV-seronegative. CDR3 coding DNA: TGTGCCAGTAGTATCCTCCCGACAGGGAGATCCTCTCTCAACGAGCAGTACTTC. Translated: CASSILPTGRSSLNEQYF. The complete variable domain, with remaining parts taken from reference TRBV19 and TRBJ2-7, reads DGGITQSPKYLFRKEGQNVTLSCEQNLNHDAMYWYRQDPGQGLRLIYYSQIVNDFQKGDIAEGYSVSREKKESFPLTVTSAQKNPTAFYLCASSILPTGRSSLNEQYFGPGTRLTVT.